This T cell receptor (beta chain) stems from a study of blood T cells in healthy people across ages. This clonotype was observed at least ten times. For the second PCR, which ran for about 7 to 12 cycles, a sample-barcoded 5' primer and a J-beta primer mix were used. TCRdb reanalysed the 5' RACE reads using MiXCR and keeps one entry per CDR3 protein. The sample holds more than 900,000 distinct CDR3 sequences, 25% to 35% seen once. CDR1 is SGDLS, CDR2 YYNGEE, per germline. Trimming cost V 6 bases and J 1 base; bases outside gene matches: 9. The length of the CDR3 is 16 residues. These same records also appear under a second study, on T cells of mothers and their children.

The sample consisted of blood. The genes are TRBV9 and TRBJ2-5, with 10 bases that match TRBD2. This TCR was sampled from a woman in her 40s in good health. DNA of the CDR3: TGTGCCAGCACCCAGAAGGCTAGCGGGGGCCAAGAGACCCAGTACTTC. Its protein is CASTQKASGGQETQYF.